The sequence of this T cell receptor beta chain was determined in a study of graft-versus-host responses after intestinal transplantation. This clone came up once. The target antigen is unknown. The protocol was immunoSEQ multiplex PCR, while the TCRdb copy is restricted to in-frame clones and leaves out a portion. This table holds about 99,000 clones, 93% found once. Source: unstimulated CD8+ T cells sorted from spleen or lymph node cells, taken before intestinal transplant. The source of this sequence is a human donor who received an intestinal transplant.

CDR3 loop: CASSPRPGGEVSDTQYF. DNA for the CDR3: TGTGCCAGCTCACCTCGCCCGGGCGGGGAGGTTTCCGATACGCAGTATTTT. The chain recombines TRBV18 with TRBJ2-3, with D possibly matching TRBD2 (6 bases). The CDR3 is 17 residues long. CDR1 is KGHSH, CDR2 LQKENI, per germline. V dropped 3 bases and J dropped 6 bases, with 22 bases sitting between them.